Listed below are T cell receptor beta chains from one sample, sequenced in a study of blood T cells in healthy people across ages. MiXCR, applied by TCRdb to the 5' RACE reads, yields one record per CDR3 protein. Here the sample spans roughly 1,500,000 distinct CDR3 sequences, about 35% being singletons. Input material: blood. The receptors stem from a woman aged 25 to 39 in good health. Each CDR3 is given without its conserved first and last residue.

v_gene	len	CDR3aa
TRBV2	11	ASSGRWLETQY
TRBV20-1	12	SARPDVAKNIQY
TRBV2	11	TSTTQVGGTQY
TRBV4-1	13	ASSLQGGNTGELF
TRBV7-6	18	ASSLRPGTGGSSYNSPLH
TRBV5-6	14	ASTLDQSGEYYGYT
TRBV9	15	ASSSQDLGRLTDTQY
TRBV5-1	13	ASSPVGQGNEKLF
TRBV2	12	ASTGTSGEGEQF
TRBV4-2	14	ASSQESGLGVVEQF
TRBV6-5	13	ASSYRRATNYGYT
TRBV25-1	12	ASSESIHPDTQY
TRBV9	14	ASSVLGLAGYNEQF
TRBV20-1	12	SARARNSNQPQH
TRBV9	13	ASSVEAGTTDTQY
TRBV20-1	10	SARLGWSEQF
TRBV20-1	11	SARGGYTYGYT
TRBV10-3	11	AISGTSQETQY
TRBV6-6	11	ASSREGGQGYT
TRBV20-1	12	SARVVAGANVLT
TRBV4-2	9	ASSQDHGYT
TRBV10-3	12	AISGRGDTDTQY
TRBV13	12	ASSSRQKTYEQY
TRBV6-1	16	ASVGITKLRLGLYEQY
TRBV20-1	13	SARGTDRERYEQY
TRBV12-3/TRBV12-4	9	ATQGAYEQY
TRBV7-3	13	ASSPTGEKNTGAF
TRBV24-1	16	ATSTGQTARPNQETQY